The following is a T cell receptor beta chain sequence with its context. Its binding antigen is unknown. No much larger clone exists at a distance of one base, and base qualities are not known. This specimen comes from a study of blood T cells in healthy people across ages (dated by TCRdb to about 2015). With regard to the full study: In model experiments, template switching captured roughly one uniquely barcoded TCR beta cDNA molecule for every two T cells. To track age-related changes in TCR beta repertoire diversity, the study relied on deep sequencing normalized with unique cDNA molecular identifiers. The donors were divided into four age groups: young (average around 16 years), middle-aged (roughly 40), aged (approximately 62) and long-lived (roughly 82). Donors of different ages were randomly distributed across sequencing lanes to avoid experimental bias. The study analyzed two additional independent replicas of 1 million unique cDNA reads from the same blood draw for two donors, one aged 18 to 29 and one aged 80 or older.

Library preparation used 5' RACE. Sequencing relied on an Illumina HiSeq 2500. A second 7 to 11 cycle PCR used a sample-barcoded 5' primer and a J-beta primer mix. Each TCR beta cDNA molecule received a unique molecular identifier from a template-switch 5' adaptor carrying 12 random nucleotides. Each sample yielded at least 2.5 million CDR3-containing paired-end reads. All of the RNA was converted into first-strand cDNA using the Mint cDNA synthesis kit, with a TRBC-specific oligonucleotide serving as the primer. All cDNA was treated with uracil-DNA glycosylase and then went through a first 18-cycle PCR with the universal primers M1SS and BC2_uni_R. The authors' analysis ran thus. For normalization, 1 million high-quality reads were randomly selected from each sample, with every read carrying a distinct molecular identifier. Reads with shared molecular identifiers were discarded instead of being binned into consensus sequences. MiTCR, run with a Q25 quality threshold and the strictest error-elimination algorithm, handled CDR3 identification, clonotype clustering and error correction. Lower-bound total TCR beta diversity was estimated with a nonparametric unseen species model using Euler transformation. Starting from the raw public reads, TCRdb applied fastp trimming at Q25, assembled clones with MiXCR and retained in-frame beta chains. Here each entry gathers all rows of one CDR3 protein and keeps the most common genes and DNA. TCRdb's processing, not the authors', yielded these V and J calls. The sample yields about 670,000 distinct CDR3 sequences; 52% were counted once. The ten biggest clones cover approximately 15% of the sample.

The donors were about 40 Caucasian individuals from Russia, aged roughly 6 to 100 years, who were systemically healthy. Ten milliliters of peripheral blood were collected from each donor into EDTA-treated Vacutainer tubes. Ficoll-Paque density-gradient centrifugation was used to isolate PBMCs, with at least 6.5 million per sample. Total RNA was extracted from PBMCs with Trizol reagent, with at least 5.5 micrograms obtained per sample. For every donor, an aliquot of PBMCs went through flow cytometry to measure the percentages of naive CD45RAhigh/CD27high T cells. The CDR3 has 13 amino acids, counting the end cysteine and phenylalanine. This entry keeps only the CDR3 DNA: 39 bases, framed from base 1. CDR1 and CDR2 are read off the germline V gene as ENHRY and SYGVKD. The junction shows trimming of 9 bases on V and 4 bases on J, plus 15 bases between the germline ends. Summary of the overall study and its limitations: Since profiling was done on bulk unsorted PBMCs, naive and antigen-experienced compartments could not be conclusively compared. Observed TCR beta diversity per million T cells fell roughly linearly with age, and a significant reduction was already apparent by age around 36. Because the CMV infection status of the donors was unknown, age-related changes in expanded clonotypes may potentially have been confounded. Compared with the aged group, the long-lived group had more naive CD4+ T cells, fewer expanded clones and increased TCR diversity, suggesting age selection. Total diversity estimates from one million sequenced T cells were considered lower bounds and underestimates. Observed TCR beta diversity correlated strongly with the percentage of naive T cells measured by flow cytometry.

This chain joins TRBV10-3 to TRBJ1-1; 6 matching bases give a weak D call of TRBD1. The source is a woman older than 75 in good health. What was sequenced was blood. CDR3 loop: CAIRTETGTEAFF. The DNA reads TGTGCCATTCGGACAGAAACTGGCACTGAAGCTTTCTTT.